Below are 32 T cell receptor beta chains sequenced from a single sample in a study of Ad26.COV2.S vaccination and SARS-CoV-2 variants. The treatment was: 15 to 20 received Ad26.COV2.S at low or high dose, single or two shots; roughly five received placebo; per-sample allocation not given. Specimen acquisition occurred on day 63 following the initial vaccine or placebo injection. TCRdb keeps only in-frame clones here, not all; method: immunoSEQ multiplex PCR. The sample consists of about 350,000 clones, around 88% of them appearing once. This specimen was peripheral blood, taken in a trial of Ad26.COV2.S vaccine versus placebo. These receptors came from a person between 18 and 65 years old who received the Ad26.COV2.S COVID-19 vaccine or a placebo.

The rearrangement links TRBV18 to TRBJ2-7; D possibly corresponds to TRBD1 (6 bases). The germline gives CDR1 KGHSH, CDR2 LQKENI. The CDR3 sequence is 16 residues long. The V gene lost 3 bases and the J gene lost 4 bases, with 19 bases spanning the gap. Here the CDR3 reads CASSPEIGQKPYEQYF. The CDR3 DNA sequence: TGTGCCAGCTCACCGGAGATTGGACAGAAACCTTACGAGCAGTACTTC.

The rearrangement uses TRBV6-5 and TRBJ2-3; the D is unclear. V was pared by 5 bases and J by 4 bases, with 16 bases between. Germline lookup yields CDR1 MNHEY and CDR2 SVGAGI. The CDR3 covers 15 residues. CDR3 sequence reads: CASSTDSHGADTQYF. The CDR3 coding sequence is TGTGCCAGCAGTACTGACTCTCATGGGGCAGATACGCAGTATTTT.

There are a few counts of this clone. V gene TRBV6-5 combines with J gene TRBJ1-4; 8 bases fit TRBD1. Germline V gives CDR1 MNHEY, CDR2 SVGAGI. V gave up 0 bases and J gave up 3 bases; unmatched junction bases: 0. CDR3 length: 15 amino acids. The CDR3 DNA sequence: TGTGCCAGCAGTTACTCACAGGGGGCTAATGAAAAACTGTTTTTT. Protein: CASSYSQGANEKLFF.

The J gene is TRBJ1-4, the V gene TRBV4-3; D not certain. The CDR3 is 15 residues long. CDR1 is LGHNA, CDR2 YSLEER, per germline. The V end was cut by 1 base, the J end by 0 bases, with 6 bases between. The CDR3 is CASSQGFSTNEKLFF. The CDR3 bases are TGCGCCAGCAGCCAAGGGTTCTCAACTAATGAAAAACTGTTTTTT.

V is TRBV7-9 and J is TRBJ1-3; perhaps TRBD1 as D (5 bases). Trimming took 1 base from V and 2 from J, leaving 15 bases between them. The germline gives CDR1 SEHNR, CDR2 FQNEAQ (reference sequence). This CDR3 is built from 17 residues. As DNA, the CDR3 is TGTGCCAGCAGCTTAGAGGCCTGGAGGGGCACTGGAAACACCATATATTTT. It is translated as CASSLEAWRGTGNTIYF.

The chain has TRBV10-3 and TRBJ1-1; 9 bases are a match to TRBD1. V trimming: 6 bases; J trimming: 3 bases; junction bases outside the gene matches: 23. Germline assignment: CDR1 ENHRY and CDR2 SYGVKD. The CDR3 consists of 20 residues. The CDR3 DNA reads TGTGCCATCAGCGTTTCCCTCCTCCAATTACAGGGGGCGGTGGACACTGAAGCTTTCTTT. It encodes CAISVSLLQLQGAVDTEAFF.

The chain joins TRBV3-1 (or the pseudogene TRBV3-2) to TRBJ2-1; D might be TRBD1 or TRBD2, each matching 5 bases. The V end was cut by 4 bases, the J end by 0 bases, with 13 bases between. This CDR3 comprises 16 residues. The germline V gene encodes CDR1 LGHDT and CDR2 YNNKEL (reference sequence). The CDR3 region has the DNA TGTGCCAGCAGCCTCGGGACGGCTAGCTCCTACAATGAGCAGTTCTTC. It encodes CASSLGTASSYNEQFF.

The chain couples TRBV5-1 to TRBJ1-1; 8 bases fit TRBD1. Germline V gene sequence: CDR1 SGHRS, CDR2 YFSETQ. V was pared by 0 bases and J by 2 bases, with 3 bases of the junction left unmatched. The CDR3 spans 15 residues. The CDR3 loop reads CASSLVGTGNTEAFF. The CDR3 region has the DNA TGCGCCAGCAGCTTGGTAGGGACAGGCAACACTGAAGCTTTCTTT. The complete variable domain, with remaining parts taken from reference TRBV5-1 and TRBJ1-1, reads KAGVTQTPRYLIKTRGQQVTLSCSPISGHRSVSWYQQTPGQGLQFLFEYFSETQRNKGNFPGRFSGRQFSNSRSEMNVSTLELGDSALYLCASSLVGTGNTEAFFGQGTRLTVV.

This chain connects TRBV10-3 to TRBJ1-2; D unclear. The V end lost 3 bases, the J end lost 6 bases, and 14 bases lay between the germline ends. The CDR3 contains 14 residues. Germline V gene data show CDR1 as ENHRY and CDR2 as SYGVKD. The CDR3 loop is CAISDTSVVHGYTF. CDR3 coding DNA: TGTGCCATCAGTGATACTTCCGTGGTGCATGGCTACACCTTC.

The chain joins TRBV7-9 to TRBJ2-3; 13 bases are shared with TRBD2. CDR1 and CDR2 (germline): SEHNR, FQNEAQ (reference sequence). The V segment lost 4 bases and the J segment 9 bases; nucleotides outside the gene matches: 10. CDR3 length: 16 residues. The CDR3 DNA reads TGTGCCAGCAGCTCTTATACTAGCGGGGGGGCTGAAACGCAGTATTTT. Its protein is CASSSYTSGGAETQYF.

The J gene is TRBJ2-2, the V gene TRBV10-2, with TRBD1 matching over 9 bases. CDR1 is WSHSY, CDR2 SAAADI, per germline. V was clipped by 8 bases and J by 4 bases; unmatched bases: 8. This CDR3 has 15 amino acids. This CDR3 reads CASGPGQGTTGELFF. The CDR3 nucleotides read TGCGCCAGCGGGCCGGGACAGGGTACCACCGGGGAGCTGTTTTTT.

This chain uses TRBV6-5 with TRBJ2-7; 7 positions match TRBD1. Germline CDR1 MNHEY, CDR2 SVGAGI. V was clipped by 0 bases and J by 3 bases; unmatched bases: 8. This CDR3 has 16 amino acids. DNA of the CDR3: TGTGCCAGCAGTTACTCGACTCCTGGACAGGTCTACGAGCAGTACTTC. As protein: CASSYSTPGQVYEQYF.

This chain connects TRBV7-2 to TRBJ2-5, with 7 bases matching TRBD1. Germline trimming cut 5 bases from V and 2 bases from J; bases unmatched to any gene: 11. Germline V lookup: CDR1 SGHTA, CDR2 FQGNSA. The CDR3 has 16 residues. CDR3 in DNA: TGTGCCAGCAGCCCGCGGACCGGGGACAGACAAGAGACCCAGTACTTC. Amino acid sequence: CASSPRTGDRQETQYF.

As DNA, the CDR3 is TGTGCCAGCAGGACCGGGACAACTGGAAACACCATATATTTT. Its translation is CASRTGTTGNTIYF. The genes are TRBV3-1 (or the pseudogene TRBV3-2) and TRBJ1-3, with D perhaps TRBD1 (6 bases). There are 14 residues in the CDR3. Deletions cut 6 bases from V and 2 bases from J, with 11 bases between. The germline V gene encodes CDR1 LGHDT and CDR2 YNNKEL (reference sequence).

V is TRBV2 and J is TRBJ1-4, with 12 bases lining up with TRBD1. Germline trimming cut 6 bases from V and 8 bases from J; bases unmatched to any gene: 4. CDR1 is SNHLY and CDR2 is FYNNEI in the germline V gene. The CDR3 loop spans 14 amino acids. CDR3 in DNA: TGTGCCAGCAGAGGGGACAGGGGGCGGGAAAAACTGTTTTTT. It yields the protein CASRGDRGREKLFF.

The V call is TRBV25-1, the J call TRBJ2-3; 7 positions agree with TRBD2. The junction had 1 base not matched to a gene; V was cut back by 7 bases and J by 3 bases. CDR3 size: 12 residues. CDR1 is MGHDK and CDR2 is SYGVNS in the germline V gene. The CDR3 loop reads CASTRETDTQYF. CDR3 DNA sequence: TGTGCCAGCACGCGGGAGACAGATACGCAGTATTTT.

V and J are TRBV6-2 or TRBV6-3 and TRBJ2-3, with D unresolved. CDR1 is MNHEY, CDR2 SVGEGT, per germline. CDR3 length equals 15 residues. The V gene lost 0 bases and the J gene lost 1 base, with 8 bases spanning the gap. In DNA form, the CDR3 reads TGTGCCAGCAGTTACTCTAACTCCCGCACAGATACGCAGTATTTT. This gives the protein CASSYSNSRTDTQYF.

This clone was seen a few times. The chain employs TRBV7-2 and TRBJ2-7, with a possible D match to TRBD2 (6 bases). CDR3 size: 14 residues. Looked up from germline, CDR1 is SGHTA and CDR2 is FQGNSA. With 4 bases removed from V and 0 bases from J, the gap between germline ends came to 10 bases. CDR3 nucleotide sequence: TGTGCCAGCAGCTCTAGCGTAAGCTCCTACGAGCAGTACTTC. This translates into CASSSSVSSYEQYF.

This chain connects TRBV7-2 to TRBJ2-1; 13 bases fit TRBD2. The V and J ends lost 5 bases and 6 bases, in that order; junction bases with no gene match: 4. CDR1 and CDR2 (germline): SGHTA, FQGNSA. CDR3 length: 15 residues. CDR3 residues: CASSELAGGGNEQFF. CDR3 coding DNA: TGTGCCAGCAGCGAACTAGCGGGAGGGGGCAATGAGCAGTTCTTC. The entire variable domain, with the rest obtained from reference TRBV7-2 and TRBJ2-1, is as follows: GAGVSQSPSNKVTEKGKDVELRCDPISGHTALYWYRQSLGQGLEFLIYFQGNSAPDKSGLPSDRFSAERTGGSVSTLTIQRTQQEDSAVYLCASSELAGGGNEQFFGPGTRLTVL.

This clone was observed at least ten times. In DNA form, the CDR3 reads TGTGCCAGCAGCTTGGCTAGCGGGGGGGACACAGATACGCAGTATTTT. Its translation is CASSLASGGDTDTQYF. The chain carries TRBV5-4 and TRBJ2-3; the match to TRBD2 covers 12 bases. Germline CDR1 is SGHNT and CDR2 is YYREEE (reference sequence). V shed 0 bases, J shed 2 bases, and the junction held 1 base outside the gene matches. This CDR3 has 16 residues.

The V and J genes are TRBV11-3 and TRBJ2-5; 8 bases match TRBD1. V lost 5 bases, J lost 2 bases, and 4 bases stayed unmatched. This CDR3 has 14 amino acids. Germline loops: CDR1 SGHNT, CDR2 YENEEA. In DNA form, the CDR3 reads TGTGCCAGCAGCGCTCGACAGGGGCAAGAGACCCAGTACTTC. Translation gives CASSARQGQETQYF.

V gene TRBV4-2 combines with J gene TRBJ2-5; the match to TRBD2 covers 7 bases. The V segment lost 3 bases and the J segment 5 bases; nucleotides outside the gene matches: 9. The CDR3 totals 15 residues. Germline V CDR1 and CDR2: LGHNA, YNFKEQ. The CDR3 region has the DNA TGTGCCAGCAGCCAGGCGCCCGTCGGGGGGGAGACCCAGTACTTC. Translating gives CASSQAPVGGETQYF.

The chain uses TRBV5-1 and TRBJ2-7; D may be TRBD1 (6 bases). Germline V gives CDR1 SGHRS, CDR2 YFSETQ. The CDR3 covers 13 residues. Trimming cost V 4 bases and J 3 bases, with 11 bases left between them. The CDR3 sequence is CASSPGHNYEQYF. The CDR3 coding sequence is TGCGCCAGCAGCCCGGGACATAACTACGAGCAGTACTTC.

In nucleotides, the CDR3 is TGCGCCAGCAGATCCGGGGAGGGGGAAAAACTGTTTTTT. Encoded protein: CASRSGEGEKLFF. The chain employs TRBV5-1 and TRBJ1-4, with a weak D call TRBD1 (5 bases). V was pared by 5 bases and J by 8 bases, with 13 bases between. This CDR3 contains 13 residues. CDR1 and CDR2 (germline): SGHRS, YFSETQ.

The gene calls are TRBV28 and TRBJ2-2, with 10 nucleotides matching TRBD1. V trimming: 2 bases; J trimming: 6 bases; junction bases outside the gene matches: 3. There are 15 residues in the CDR3. Germline assignment: CDR1 MDHEN and CDR2 SYDVKM. The CDR3 sequence: CASSLRTGGPGELFF. The CDR3 coding sequence is TGTGCCAGCAGTTTAAGGACAGGGGGGCCCGGGGAGCTGTTTTTT.

This clone has only one observation. The chain employs TRBV7-2 and TRBJ2-7, with D perhaps TRBD1 (6 bases). V lost 6 bases to trimming and J lost 5 bases, with 11 bases between them. Germline loops: CDR1 SGHTA, CDR2 FQGNSA. The CDR3 contains 12 residues. Written as DNA, the CDR3 is TGTGCCAGCAGTCCCCAGGGGCACGAGCAGTACTTC. It translates to CASSPQGHEQYF.

This rearrangement joins TRBV4-2 to TRBJ2-1; 8 nucleotides agree with TRBD2. Germline loops: CDR1 LGHNA, CDR2 YNFKEQ. Trimming cost V 4 bases and J 6 bases; bases outside gene matches: 8. The CDR3 contains 15 residues. The CDR3 spells CASSPRGAGGNEQFF. The CDR3 region has the DNA TGTGCCAGCAGCCCGCGGGGGGCCGGAGGCAATGAGCAGTTCTTC.

Details on this clone: At one boundary the junction diverges from the germline segment, which might be a read error. The rearrangement uses TRBV4-3 and TRBJ2-7; perhaps TRBD2 as D (5 bases). This CDR3 has 12 amino acids. Looked up from germline, CDR1 is LGHNA and CDR2 is YSLEER. CDR3 residues: CASSQGMAGLHF. The CDR3 bases are TGCGCCAGCAGCCAAGGAATGGCGGGCCTGCACTTC.

The chain is built from TRBV7-2 and TRBJ2-7; 7 bases align to TRBD1. J was trimmed by 3 bases and V by 5 bases; bases with no gene match: 4. The CDR3 totals 13 residues. Germline values: CDR1 SGHTA, CDR2 FQGNSA. The CDR3 sequence: CASSLSGGYEQYF. The CDR3 DNA reads TGTGCCAGCAGCCTGTCAGGGGGCTACGAGCAGTACTTC. Full variable domain (remainder filled in from reference TRBV7-2 and TRBJ2-7): GAGVSQSPSNKVTEKGKDVELRCDPISGHTALYWYRQSLGQGLEFLIYFQGNSAPDKSGLPSDRFSAERTGGSVSTLTIQRTQQEDSAVYLCASSLSGGYEQYFGPGTRLTVT.

This clone was detected only a few times. The V and J genes are TRBV10-2 and TRBJ2-7; D may be TRBD1 (5 bases). Germline values: CDR1 WSHSY, CDR2 SAAADI. This CDR3 is 13 amino acids long. V gave up 9 bases and J gave up 0 bases, with 12 bases separating them. The CDR3 sequence is CASRKTDSYEQYF. The CDR3, as DNA: TGCGCCAGTCGCAAGACAGACTCCTACGAGCAGTACTTC.

V gene TRBV2 combines with J gene TRBJ2-7; D is perhaps TRBD2 (6 bases). V shed 4 bases and J shed 6 bases, with 10 bases lying between them. CDR1 is SNHLY and CDR2 is FYNNEI in the germline V gene. The CDR3 spans 12 residues. CDR3: CASSVEGAEQYF. The CDR3, as DNA: TGTGCCAGCAGTGTGGAGGGTGCCGAGCAGTACTTC.

This clone occurred a few times. The chain joins TRBV13 to TRBJ1-2; D gene uncertain. Trimming cost V 2 bases and J 4 bases, with 14 bases left between them. This CDR3 has 15 residues. From germline, CDR1 is PRHDT and CDR2 FYEKMQ (reference sequence). The CDR3 loop reads CASSLMSGWGYGYTF. CDR3 bases: TGTGCCAGCAGCTTAATGTCAGGCTGGGGCTATGGCTACACCTTC. The complete variable domain, with remaining parts taken from reference TRBV13 and TRBJ1-2, reads AAGVIQSPRHLIKEKRETATLKCYPIPRHDTVYWYQQGPGQDPQFLISFYEKMQSDKGSIPDRFSAQQFSDYHSELNMSSLELGDSALYFCASSLMSGWGYGYTFGSGTRLTVV.